Described below is a single T cell receptor beta chain sequence and its context. Its cognate antigen is unknown. The junction and the germline gene differ at one end; a read error may be behind it. TCR beta cDNA came from approximately 0.55 ug total RNA, primed with a constant-region primer. What produced the TCR beta libraries was three nested multiplex PCR rounds using slightly modified ARM-PCR. The opening two PCR rounds, 10 cycles each, paired TRBV1-TRBV30 forward primers with a C-beta reverse primer. TCRdb called the multiplex PCR reads again in MiXCR, with one record for every CDR3 protein. The profile shows around 88,000 distinct CDR3 sequences, less than 75% of them singletons. This sample stems from a study of tumor-infiltrating lymphocytes in primary liver carcinoma. Study overall: Ranging in age from 30 to 69 years, the patients were men and women. The tumors, T1-T3 N0M0 lesions, were about 4 to 11 cm across. Points from the study as a whole: Top-250-clone fractions were significantly higher in tumors than in blood (p = 0.039). Tumor region pairs shared more overlap than did tumor-adjacent and tumor-blood pairs.

This CDR3 has 15 amino acids. Germline V CDR1 and CDR2: MNHEY, SVGAGI. Unsorted bulk tissue, roughly 20-32 mg of it, served as the source for co-extraction of RNA and DNA. The clonotype originates from a man aged 40-49 years with primary liver carcinoma and hepatitis B virus infection. Sequencing used tumor-adjacent normal liver tissue. The chain joins TRBV6-5 to TRBJ1-2; D not certain. CDR3 amino acids: CANSYSSRLWSGHTF. The CDR3 nucleotides are TGTGCCAACAGTTACTCGAGTCGGCTTTGGTCAGGCCACACCTTC.